The present TCR beta chain was sequenced within a study of cytomegalovirus exposure and HLA in healthy donors. Donors had nominal health at sampling but likely had unrecorded immune exposures. A note on this clone: Its antigen is not identified.

Study-level findings and limits: As a later analysis revealed, most CMV-associated TCR beta chains appeared HLA-restricted. Usually a TCR sequence was rare, but some public TCRs were found in many donors.

60 Vbeta and 13 Jbeta primers were used in PCR. The authors' processing: Unique TCR beta chains totaled some 88 million in a later count, with roughly 11 million of them shared. The repertoire was sequenced with immunoSEQ multiplex PCR; TCRdb's copy has only in-frame clones and lacks some. V, J and clone size are taken as reported in that table, and D and trimming were inferred from the DNA itself. The sample yields approximately 200,000 clones, around 75% seen once. This CDR3 contains 13 residues. V gave up 3 bases and J gave up 7 bases, with 13 bases separating them. Looked up from germline, CDR1 is MGHDK and CDR2 is SYGVNS.

This sequence was found in a woman in her twenties or thirties in good health and CMV-seropositive. Material for sequencing was PBMCs. The J gene is TRBJ2-7, the V gene TRBV25-1; D perhaps matches TRBD1 (5 bases). In DNA, the CDR3 is TGTGCCAGCAGTGACTCATTTCACAGGGAGCAGTACTTC. Its translation is CASSDSFHREQYF.